The clone carrying this T cell receptor (beta chain) was observed a handful of times. The antigen remains unidentified. What was amplified from RNA transcripts were TCR beta CDR3 regions. HTBI primers were the set used in a first-round RT-PCR of the TCR CDR3. MiXCR, applied by TCRdb to the multiplex PCR reads, yields one record per CDR3 protein. The sample records 400,000 or so distinct CDR3 sequences, roughly 15% being singletons. The entry originates in a study of T cells in Graves' hyperthyroidism and ophthalmopathy. Overall study findings and caveats: Before onset, by a median of approximately 6.8 months, the model predicted ophthalmopathy. Researchers found most expanded thyroid clonotypes above 0.001 in blood as well. A 13 V-J model separated ophthalmopathy from stable hyperthyroidism.

V lost 6 bases to trimming and J lost 5 bases; unmatched junction nucleotides: 6. This CDR3 contains 15 residues. The V call is TRBV12-3 or TRBV12-4, the J call TRBJ1-5; 11 bases align to TRBD1. The sequence was collected from a woman in her sixties or seventies with Graves' ophthalmopathy. The sequenced material came from blood. CDR3 in DNA: TGTGCCAGCAGCCGGACAGGGGGCCGGCATCAGCCCCAGCATTTT. Translation: CASSRTGGRHQPQHF.